A single sample is the source of the 17 T cell receptor beta chains below, sequenced in a study of beta chain features in type 1 diabetes. The authors reverse transcribed all of the isolated RNA, so sequencing captured expressed TCRB transcripts. Repertoires were generated with immunoSEQ multiplex PCR, while TCRdb's copy carries only in-frame clones and drops some. The sample has over 700,000 clones, about 17% seen once. What was sequenced was naive CD4+ T cells from blood. The receptors originated from a woman between 18 and 29 years old in good health.

This clone was counted only a few times. The chain links TRBV7-2 to TRBJ2-7, with a weak D call TRBD2 (6 bases). The CDR3 is made up of 13 amino acids. The V end lost 3 bases, the J end lost 7 bases, and 13 bases lay between the germline ends. CDR1 and CDR2 from the germline V gene are SGHTA and FQGNSA. The CDR3 region is CASSFLPRGEQYF. The CDR3 region has the DNA TGTGCCAGCAGCTTCCTTCCCCGGGGGGAGCAGTACTTC.

The rearrangement joins TRBV7-2 to TRBJ1-2; D is perhaps TRBD1 (5 bases). The CDR3 is made up of 17 amino acids. Germline values: CDR1 SGHTA, CDR2 FQGNSA. Trimming removed 6 bases at V and 7 bases at J, with 27 bases between. CDR3 in DNA: TGTGCCAGCAGTTACCCGGGTGGGGCAGGGAGGAAGGGTGGCTACACCTTC. This sequence encodes CASSYPGGAGRKGGYTF.

The table lists this clone with a few counts. The chain recombines TRBV9 with TRBJ2-1, with D perhaps assigned TRBD1 or TRBD2 (5 bases each). The germline V gene has CDR1 SGDLS and CDR2 YYNGEE. This CDR3 spans 15 amino acids. Trimming took 2 bases from V and 1 from J, leaving 10 bases between them. DNA of the CDR3: TGTGCCAGCAGCGTGTTGGGGACGTCCTACAATGAGCAGTTCTTC. It translates to CASSVLGTSYNEQFF.

This clone was detected a few times. The same CDR3 also results from other DNA sequences found in this sample. The chain is built from TRBV2 and TRBJ1-5; D not certain. CDR3 length: 14 residues. Germline V gene sequence: CDR1 SNHLY, CDR2 FYNNEI. Trimming left V 1 base short and J 2 bases short, with 6 bases between. CDR3 nucleotides: TGTGCCAGCAGTGAAGTGGGTCGCAATCAGCCCCAGCATTTT. Its protein is CASSEVGRNQPQHF.

This clone was detected only a few times. This chain joins TRBV2 and TRBJ2-3, with D perhaps matching TRBD2 (5 bases). Trimming removed 6 bases at V and 1 base at J, with 8 bases between. CDR3 size: 13 residues. Looked up from germline, CDR1 is SNHLY and CDR2 is FYNNEI. The CDR3 region has the DNA TGTGCCAGCAGGACTATTGGCACAGATACGCAGTATTTT. Translated, it gives CASRTIGTDTQYF.

This clone was counted between two and nine times. The chain has TRBV11-3 and TRBJ2-3; 11 bases match TRBD2. The CDR3 is made up of 14 amino acids. With 5 bases clipped from V and 6 bases from J, the junction kept 4 bases outside the gene matches. Looked up from germline, CDR1 is SGHNT and CDR2 is YENEEA. This chain's CDR3 is CASSATSGSDTQYF. CDR3 bases: TGTGCCAGCAGCGCTACTAGCGGGAGCGATACGCAGTATTTT.

The rearrangement links TRBV5-1 to TRBJ2-7; 8 nucleotides match TRBD1. Germline assignment: CDR1 SGHRS and CDR2 YFSETQ. V shed 3 bases and J 6 bases; nucleotides not matched to a gene: 5. The length of the CDR3 is 13 residues. For the CDR3, the DNA is TGCGCCAGCAGCTCGGGACAGGAACGCGAGCAGTACTTC. It encodes CASSSGQEREQYF. Together with reference TRBV5-1 and TRBJ2-7, the CDR3 gives the full variable domain: KAGVTQTPRYLIKTRGQQVTLSCSPISGHRSVSWYQQTPGQGLQFLFEYFSETQRNKGNFPGRFSGRQFSNSRSEMNVSTLELGDSALYLCASSSGQEREQYFGPGTRLTVT.

The chain recombines TRBV6-1 with TRBJ2-6, with D unclear. CDR1 and CDR2 from the germline V gene are MNHNS and SASEGT. The CDR3 totals 12 residues. V was trimmed by 8 bases and J by 2 bases, leaving 4 bases between them. The CDR3 region has the DNA TGTGCCAGCGGAACTGGGGCCAACGTCCTGACTTTC. Translating it yields CASGTGANVLTF.

This clone was seen more than once but under ten times. The genes are TRBV19 and TRBJ2-1; TRBD2 is a possible D gene (6 bases). Trimming cost V 5 bases and J 15 bases, with 17 bases left between them. This CDR3 has 12 amino acids. Per the germline V gene, CDR1 is LNHDA and CDR2 is SQIVND (reference sequence). CDR3 loop: CASSPPGTRPFF. The CDR3 coding sequence is TGTGCCAGTAGTCCCCCCGGGACTCGTCCGTTCTTC.

This chain links TRBV19 with TRBJ1-1, with 7 nucleotides matching TRBD1. The CDR3 extends over 14 amino acids. The germline gives CDR1 LNHDA, CDR2 SQIVND (reference sequence). With V trimmed by 3 bases and J by 7 bases, 8 bases remained unmatched. The CDR3 loop reads CASSIPLQGREAFF. CDR3 in DNA: TGTGCCAGTAGTATCCCCTTACAGGGGCGTGAAGCTTTCTTT.

This clone was observed a handful of times. This chain uses TRBV7-3 with TRBJ2-1; D call uncertain. Germline-derived CDR1 and CDR2 are SGHTA and FQGTGA. This CDR3 is built from 12 residues. Trimming left V 2 bases short and J 8 bases short, with 7 bases between. The CDR3 spells CASSLLGHEQFF. CDR3 coding DNA: TGTGCCAGCAGCTTACTCGGCCATGAGCAGTTCTTC.

V and J are TRBV5-4 and TRBJ2-5; 14 positions agree with TRBD2. CDR1 and CDR2 from the germline V gene are SGHNT and YYREEE (reference sequence). The junction had 6 bases not matched to a gene; V was cut back by 2 bases and J by 3 bases. This CDR3 region has 17 residues. CDR3 amino acids: CASSLGLTSGGEETQYF. As DNA, the CDR3 is TGTGCCAGCAGCTTAGGATTGACTAGCGGGGGGGAAGAGACCCAGTACTTC.

This clone was counted only a few times. The CDR3 region has the DNA TGTGCCAGCAGCCCCGGGACAGGGTTGAACACCTACAATGAGCAGTTCTTC. This sequence encodes CASSPGTGLNTYNEQFF. The gene calls are TRBV21-1 and TRBJ2-1; the DNA was not compared with TRBD1, the D call given in the table. TRBV21-1 is a known pseudogene. The CDR3 runs to 17 residues.

The sample holds a few counts of this clone. The chain employs TRBV6-1 and TRBJ1-2, with 11 bases lining up with TRBD1. The ends lost 4 bases at V and 4 bases at J; junction bases unmatched: 8. There are 16 residues in the CDR3. Germline V gives CDR1 MNHNS, CDR2 SASEGT. This CDR3 reads CASSGTGGGKGYGYTF. CDR3 bases: TGTGCCAGCAGTGGGACAGGGGGCGGTAAAGGCTATGGCTACACCTTC.

The CDR3 bases are TGTGCCAGCAGCTTGAACCTAGCCAAAAACATTCAGTACTTC. This codes for CASSLNLAKNIQYF. The rearrangement links TRBV11-2 to TRBJ2-4, with D uncertain. Trimming cost V 3 bases and J 0 bases, with 6 bases left between them. CDR1 and CDR2 from the germline V gene are SGHAT and FQNNGV. There are 14 residues in the CDR3.

The rearrangement uses TRBV6-5 and TRBJ1-5, with TRBD1 matching over 7 bases. J gave up 4 bases and V 6 bases, and 9 bases lay outside the gene matches. The CDR3 extends over 15 amino acids. The V gene's germline CDR1 is MNHEY and CDR2 SVGAGI. CDR3 loop: CASSLRTGSNQPQHF. The DNA for the CDR3 is TGTGCCAGCAGCCTCCGGACAGGCAGTAATCAGCCCCAGCATTTT.

This clone showed up just a few times. The chain recombines TRBV2 with TRBJ2-6, with a tentative D call TRBD1 (6 bases). V was shortened by 3 bases and J by 2 bases, with 26 bases between the two germline ends. This CDR3 has 21 amino acids. Germline V gene sequence: CDR1 SNHLY, CDR2 FYNNEI. CDR3 in amino acids: CASSDSFLWTDHRTGANVLTF. CDR3 nucleotides: TGTGCCAGCAGTGACTCGTTTCTCTGGACAGACCATAGGACTGGGGCCAACGTCCTGACTTTC. Supplemented by reference TRBV2 and TRBJ2-6, the full variable domain reads EPEVTQTPSHQVTQMGQEVILRCVPISNHLYFYWYRQILGQKVEFLVSFYNNEISEKSEIFDDQFSVERPDGSNFTLKIRSTKLEDSAMYFCASSDSFLWTDHRTGANVLTFGAGSRLTVL.